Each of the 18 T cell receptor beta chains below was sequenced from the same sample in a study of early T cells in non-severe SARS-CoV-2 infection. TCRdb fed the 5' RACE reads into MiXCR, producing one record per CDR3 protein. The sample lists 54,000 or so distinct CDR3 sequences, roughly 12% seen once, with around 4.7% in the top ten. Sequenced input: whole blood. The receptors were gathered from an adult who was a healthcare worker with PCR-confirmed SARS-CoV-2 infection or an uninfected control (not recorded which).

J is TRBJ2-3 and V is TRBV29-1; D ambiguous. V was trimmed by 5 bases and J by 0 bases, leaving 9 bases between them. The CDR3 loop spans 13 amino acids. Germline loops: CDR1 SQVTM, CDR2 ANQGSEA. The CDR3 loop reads CSVTSDSTDTQYF. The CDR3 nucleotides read TGCAGCGTTACCTCCGACAGCACAGATACGCAGTATTTT.

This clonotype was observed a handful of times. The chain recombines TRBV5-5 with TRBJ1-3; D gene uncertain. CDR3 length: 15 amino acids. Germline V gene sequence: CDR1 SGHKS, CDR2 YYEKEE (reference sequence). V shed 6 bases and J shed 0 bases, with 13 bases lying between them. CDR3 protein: CASNLGPYSGNTIYF. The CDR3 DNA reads TGTGCCAGCAACCTCGGACCGTACTCTGGAAACACCATATATTTT.

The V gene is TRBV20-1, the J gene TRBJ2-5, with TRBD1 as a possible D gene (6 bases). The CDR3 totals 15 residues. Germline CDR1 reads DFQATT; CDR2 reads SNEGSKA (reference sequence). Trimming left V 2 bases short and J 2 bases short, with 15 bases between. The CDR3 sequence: CSARLTGTQQETQYF. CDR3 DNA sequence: TGCAGTGCTAGACTAACCGGGACACAACAAGAGACCCAGTACTTC.

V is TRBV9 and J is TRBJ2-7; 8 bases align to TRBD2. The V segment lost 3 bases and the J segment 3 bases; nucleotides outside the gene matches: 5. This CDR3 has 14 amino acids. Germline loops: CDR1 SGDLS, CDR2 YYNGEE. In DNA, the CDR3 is TGTGCCAGCAGCGAAGGGACTAGTGTCTACGAGCAGTACTTC. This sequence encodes CASSEGTSVYEQYF.

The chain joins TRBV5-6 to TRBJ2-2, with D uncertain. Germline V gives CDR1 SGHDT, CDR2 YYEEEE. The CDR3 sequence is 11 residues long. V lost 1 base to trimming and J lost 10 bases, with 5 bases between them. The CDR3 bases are TGTGCCAGCAGCTTGAGAGAGGAGCTGTTTTTT. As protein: CASSLREELFF.

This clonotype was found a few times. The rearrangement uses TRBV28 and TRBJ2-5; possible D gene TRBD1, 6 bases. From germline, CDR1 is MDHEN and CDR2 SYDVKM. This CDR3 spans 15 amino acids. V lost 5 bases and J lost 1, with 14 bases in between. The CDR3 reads CASSRTDRPQETQYF. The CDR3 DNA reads TGTGCCAGCAGTCGCACAGACAGGCCCCAAGAGACCCAGTACTTC. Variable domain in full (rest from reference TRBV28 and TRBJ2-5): DVKVTQSSRYLVKRTGEKVFLECVQDMDHENMFWYRQDPGLGLRLIYFSYDVKMKEKGDIPEGYSVSREKKERFSLILESASTNQTSMYLCASSRTDRPQETQYFGPGTRLLVL.

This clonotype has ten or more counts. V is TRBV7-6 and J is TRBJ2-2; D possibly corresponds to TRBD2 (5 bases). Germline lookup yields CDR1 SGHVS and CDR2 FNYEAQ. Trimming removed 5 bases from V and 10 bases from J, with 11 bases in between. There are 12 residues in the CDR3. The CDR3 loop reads CASSPGMVELFF. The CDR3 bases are TGTGCCAGCAGCCCGGGGATGGTGGAGCTGTTTTTT. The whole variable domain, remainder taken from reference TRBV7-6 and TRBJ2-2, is GAGVSQSPRYKVTKRGQDVALRCDPISGHVSLYWYRQALGQGPEFLTYFNYEAQQDKSGLPNDRFSAERPEGSISTLTIQRTEQRDSAMYRCASSPGMVELFFGEGSRLTVL.

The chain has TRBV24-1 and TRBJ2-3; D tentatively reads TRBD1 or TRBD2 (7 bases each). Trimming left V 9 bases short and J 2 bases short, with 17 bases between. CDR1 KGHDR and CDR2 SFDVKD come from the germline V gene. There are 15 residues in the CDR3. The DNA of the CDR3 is TGTGCCACCGGTGCGGGGGACAGAGACACAGATACGCAGTATTTT. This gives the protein CATGAGDRDTDTQYF.

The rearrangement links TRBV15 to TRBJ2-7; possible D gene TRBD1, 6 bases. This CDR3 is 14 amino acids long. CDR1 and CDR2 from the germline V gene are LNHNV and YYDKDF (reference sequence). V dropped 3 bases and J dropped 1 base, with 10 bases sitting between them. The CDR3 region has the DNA TGTGCCACCAGCAGCCCACAGGGATCCTACGAGCAGTACTTC. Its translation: CATSSPQGSYEQYF.

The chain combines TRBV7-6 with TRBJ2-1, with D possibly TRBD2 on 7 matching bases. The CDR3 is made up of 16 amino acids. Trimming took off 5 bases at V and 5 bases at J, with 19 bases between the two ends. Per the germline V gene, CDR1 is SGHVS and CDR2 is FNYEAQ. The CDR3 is CASSPSWAGANNEQFF. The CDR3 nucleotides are TGTGCCAGCAGCCCCTCATGGGCGGGGGCAAACAATGAGCAGTTCTTC.

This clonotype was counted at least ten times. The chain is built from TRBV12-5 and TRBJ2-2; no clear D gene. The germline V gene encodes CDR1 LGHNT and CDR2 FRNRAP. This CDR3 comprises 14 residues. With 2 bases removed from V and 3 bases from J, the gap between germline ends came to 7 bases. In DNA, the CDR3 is TGTGCTAGTGGTTTGTCATTGGACACCGGGGAGCTGTTTTTT. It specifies CASGLSLDTGELFF.

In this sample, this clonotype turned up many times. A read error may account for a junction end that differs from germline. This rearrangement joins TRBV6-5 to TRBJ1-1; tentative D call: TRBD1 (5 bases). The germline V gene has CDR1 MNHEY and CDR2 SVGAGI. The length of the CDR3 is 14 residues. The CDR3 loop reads CASRSTGSRDEVFF. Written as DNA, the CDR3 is TGTGCCAGCAGATCAACAGGTAGCCGGGATGAAGTTTTCTTT.

The CDR3, as DNA: TGTGCCAGCAGCTTGGGGCCACAGGGTAATGAGCAGTTCTTC. It codes for CASSLGPQGNEQFF. The V gene is TRBV5-6, the J gene TRBJ2-1; D is possibly TRBD1 (6 bases). The V gene lost 0 bases and the J gene lost 7 bases, with 11 bases spanning the gap. The CDR3 has 14 amino acids. Looked up from germline, CDR1 is SGHDT and CDR2 is YYEEEE. The whole variable domain, remainder taken from reference TRBV5-6 and TRBJ2-1, is DAGVTQSPTHLIKTRGQQVTLRCSPKSGHDTVSWYQQALGQGPQFIFQYYEEEERQRGNFPDRFSGHQFPNYSSELNVNALLLGDSALYLCASSLGPQGNEQFFGPGTRLTVL.

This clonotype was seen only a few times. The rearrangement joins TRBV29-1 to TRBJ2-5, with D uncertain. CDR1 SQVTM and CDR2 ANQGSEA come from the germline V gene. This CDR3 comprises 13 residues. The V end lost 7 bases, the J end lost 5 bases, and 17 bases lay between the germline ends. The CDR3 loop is CSALKGPVETQYF. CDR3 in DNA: TGCAGCGCGCTTAAGGGTCCAGTGGAGACCCAGTACTTC. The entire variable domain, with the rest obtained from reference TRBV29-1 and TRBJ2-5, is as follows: SAVISQKPSRDICQRGTSLTIQCQVDSQVTMMFWYRQQPGQSLTLIATANQGSEATYESGFVIDKFPISRPNLTFSTLTVSNMSPEDSSIYLCSALKGPVETQYFGPGTRLLVL.

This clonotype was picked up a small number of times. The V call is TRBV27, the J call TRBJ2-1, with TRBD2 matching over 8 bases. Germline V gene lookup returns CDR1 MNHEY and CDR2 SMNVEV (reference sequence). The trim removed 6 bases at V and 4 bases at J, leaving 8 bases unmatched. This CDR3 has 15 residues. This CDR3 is CASRLREGTYNEQFF. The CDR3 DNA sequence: TGTGCCAGCAGACTACGGGAGGGGACTTACAATGAGCAGTTCTTC.

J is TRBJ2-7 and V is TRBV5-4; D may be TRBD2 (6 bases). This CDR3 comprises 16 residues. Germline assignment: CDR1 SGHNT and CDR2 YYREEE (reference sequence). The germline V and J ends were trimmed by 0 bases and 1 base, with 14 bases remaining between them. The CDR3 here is CASSLAGGVTSYEQYF. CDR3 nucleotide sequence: TGTGCCAGCAGCTTGGCCGGCGGGGTGACTTCCTACGAGCAGTACTTC.

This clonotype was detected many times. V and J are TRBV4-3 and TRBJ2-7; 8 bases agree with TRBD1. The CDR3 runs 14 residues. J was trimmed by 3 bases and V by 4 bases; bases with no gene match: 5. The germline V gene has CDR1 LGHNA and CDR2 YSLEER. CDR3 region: CASSPGQANYEQYF. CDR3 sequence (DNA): TGCGCCAGCAGCCCGGGACAGGCGAACTACGAGCAGTACTTC.

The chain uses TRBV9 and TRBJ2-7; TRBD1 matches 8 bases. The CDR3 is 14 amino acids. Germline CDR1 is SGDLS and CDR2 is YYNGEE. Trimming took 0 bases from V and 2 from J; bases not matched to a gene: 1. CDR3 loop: CASSVEDRAYEQYF. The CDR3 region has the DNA TGTGCCAGCAGCGTAGAGGACAGGGCCTACGAGCAGTACTTC.